These T cell receptor beta chains were read from a single sample in a study of blood T cell repertoires in COVID-19. The protocol was immunoSEQ multiplex PCR, while the TCRdb copy is restricted to in-frame clones and leaves out a portion. The table shows 65,000 to 90,000 clones, with roughly four fifths occurring only once. The sequenced sample was peripheral blood. The receptors derive from an older woman with acute or convalescent COVID-19. Both conserved end residues are part of each CDR3. A D gene is named only where the DNA matches it firmly. Only some rows state a clone size, as once, few, many or a class for expanded clones.

cdr3_nt	cdr3_aa	j_call	v_call	clone_size	d_call
TGTGCCATCAGTGACAGGGGGAACCTTGGCTACACCTTC	CAISDRGNLGYTF	TRBJ1-2	TRBV10-3	.	TRBD1
TGTGCCAGCAGCGGGAGGGTGTATGGCTACACCTTC	CASSGRVYGYTF	TRBJ1-2	TRBV11-2	few	.
TGTGCCTGGAGTCGGGAGGGGGCTGGGGTAGAAAAACTGTTTTTT	CAWSREGAGVEKLFF	TRBJ1-4	TRBV30	.	TRBD1
TGTGCCACCAGCTGGGAGAAGATTAATTCACCCCTCCACTTT	CATSWEKINSPLHF	TRBJ1-6	TRBV15	.	.
TGTGCCAGCAGCATGGCGGGGGGCCTTGGCAATGAGCAGTTCTTC	CASSMAGGLGNEQFF	TRBJ2-1	TRBV9	.	TRBD2
TGTGCCAGCAGTCCGCCGGGACAGGGGACTCTCGGCTACACCTTC	CASSPPGQGTLGYTF	TRBJ1-2	TRBV28	.	TRBD1
TGTGCCAGCAGTCTTACGGAGGATCAGCCCCAGCATTTT	CASSLTEDQPQHF	TRBJ1-5	TRBV6-4	few	.
TGTGCCAGCAGTTTATCTGGGACAGGGTATCAGCCCCAGCATTTT	CASSLSGTGYQPQHF	TRBJ1-5	TRBV28	.	TRBD1
TGTGCCAGTAGAACAGGGAGCGGAAACACCATATATTTT	CASRTGSGNTIYF	TRBJ1-3	TRBV6-5	.	.
TGTGCCAGCAGCCACAGGGGAGACTACGAGCAGTACTTC	CASSHRGDYEQYF	TRBJ2-7	TRBV14	.	.
TGTGCTAGTGGTTTGGTACGAGGGTTAAGAAGGACCCTTGCGAGCTATCGCTACACCTTC	CASGLVRGLRRTLASYRYTF	TRBJ1-2	TRBV12-5	.	.
TGTGCCAGCAGCTTAGTAACAGCGGGCAAGGGGGAGCAGTACTTC	CASSLVTAGKGEQYF	TRBJ2-7	TRBV7-2	.	.
TGTGCCAGCAGTTACCGAGACAGGGCACGCATTCAGTACTTC	CASSYRDRARIQYF	TRBJ2-4	TRBV27	.	TRBD1
TGTGCCAGCTCCCTCCCGGGCCCGGGGAAAAGCTCCTACGAGCAGTACTTC	CASSLPGPGKSSYEQYF	TRBJ2-7	TRBV28	few	.
TGTGCCAGCAGTTTCTCCACAGGGGCGGGAGAGACCCAGTACTTC	CASSFSTGAGETQYF	TRBJ2-5	TRBV27	.	TRBD1
TGTGCCAGCTCCTCCGGGAGCGGGGATCAGCCCCAGCATTTT	CASSSGSGDQPQHF	TRBJ1-5	TRBV18	few	.
TGTGCCAGCAGCGTGGGGACAGTAGGAAACACCATATATTTT	CASSVGTVGNTIYF	TRBJ1-3	TRBV9	.	TRBD1
TGTGCCAGCAGCTTGATACAGGAGAAGGGAAACACCATATATTTT	CASSLIQEKGNTIYF	TRBJ1-3	TRBV5-6	few	.
TGTGCCAGCAGCCAAGGACAGGAGCGACGCACTGAAGCTTTCTTT	CASSQGQERRTEAFF	TRBJ1-1	TRBV14	.	.
TGCAGTGCTAGACCCGGGGATGGCTACACCTTC	CSARPGDGYTF	TRBJ1-2	TRBV20-1	.	.
TGTGCCAGCAGCTTAGACGGCTCCTACAATGAGCAGTTCTTC	CASSLDGSYNEQFF	TRBJ2-1	TRBV7-2	once	.
TGCAGCGTTGTTACAGGGGCCCATAGCACAGATACGCAGTATTTT	CSVVTGAHSTDTQYF	TRBJ2-3	TRBV29-1	once	TRBD1
TGTGCCAGCAGTACCGACTACTACGAGCAGTACTTC	CASSTDYYEQYF	TRBJ2-7	TRBV6-1	once	.
TGCGCCAGCAGCGCCGAACAGGGGCAGGATCTCTACAATGAGCAGTTCTTC	CASSAEQGQDLYNEQFF	TRBJ2-1	TRBV5-1	.	TRBD1
TGTGCCAGCTCACCATGGGCAGGATCCTACGAGCAGTACTTC	CASSPWAGSYEQYF	TRBJ2-7	TRBV18	.	.
TGTGCCAGCAGCTGGGGGGGCAGAACGAACACTGAAGCTTTCTTT	CASSWGGRTNTEAFF	TRBJ1-1	TRBV5-5	.	.
TGTGCCAGCAGCTTAGGACTTCTAAATGAGCAGTTCTTC	CASSLGLLNEQFF	TRBJ2-1	TRBV7-9	.	.
TGTGCCAGCAGCCCCGGGGGGGGGCGCCGGGATTCACCCCTCCACTTT	CASSPGGGRRDSPLHF	TRBJ1-6	TRBV5-4	.	.
TGCGCCAGCAGCCTATCAGCTTCAGGAGATACGCAGTATTTT	CASSLSASGDTQYF	TRBJ2-3	TRBV5-1	.	.
TGTGCCAGCAGCGTAGTAGCGGGCGGCTCCTACAATGAGCAGTTCTTC	CASSVVAGGSYNEQFF	TRBJ2-1	TRBV9	once	TRBD2